A single sample is the source of the 28 T cell receptor beta chains below, sequenced in a study of T cell changes during pregnancy in multiple sclerosis. Generated by immunoSEQ multiplex PCR, the TCRdb table keeps only in-frame clones and is missing some. Of roughly 100,000 clones listed, around 91% are singletons. This material consisted of peripheral blood, taken after pregnancy. The source of these receptors is a female donor in good health, enrolled as a control in a pregnancy study.

The V gene is TRBV4-3, the J gene TRBJ1-2; no reliable D call. Trimming stripped 0 bases from V and 5 bases from J, with 10 bases between. This CDR3 spans 14 amino acids. CDR1 and CDR2 (germline): LGHNA, YSLEER. For the CDR3, the DNA is TGCGCCAGCAGCCAAGATACGGCAGGTTATGGCTACACCTTC. It yields the protein CASSQDTAGYGYTF.

The CDR3 is CASSLLGSSYNEQFF. The CDR3, as DNA: TGTGCCAGCAGCCTCCTTGGGAGCTCCTACAATGAGCAGTTCTTC. The rearrangement joins TRBV5-6 to TRBJ2-1, with D maybe TRBD2 (5 bases). Between the trimmed V and J ends, which lost 4 bases and 0 bases, there was a span of 11 bases. The CDR3 has 15 residues. Looked up from germline, CDR1 is SGHDT and CDR2 is YYEEEE. Based on the CDR3 plus reference TRBV5-6 and TRBJ2-1, the full variable domain is DAGVTQSPTHLIKTRGQQVTLRCSPKSGHDTVSWYQQALGQGPQFIFQYYEEEERQRGNFPDRFSGHQFPNYSSELNVNALLLGDSALYLCASSLLGSSYNEQFFGPGTRLTVL.

The sample holds one count of this clone. The rearrangement links TRBV11-2 to TRBJ2-7; possible D gene TRBD2, 6 bases. The CDR3 extends over 15 amino acids. Trimming took off 0 bases at V and 0 bases at J, with 9 bases between the two ends. Germline lookup yields CDR1 SGHAT and CDR2 FQNNGV. The CDR3 region has the DNA TGTGCCAGCAGCTTAGATGGCGGGACCTCCTACGAGCAGTACTTC. This codes for CASSLDGGTSYEQYF.

This clone was counted between two and nine times. This rearrangement joins TRBV5-6 to TRBJ1-2; D is ambiguous. There are 13 residues in the CDR3. Deletions cut 0 bases from V and 5 bases from J, with 8 bases between. Per the germline V gene, CDR1 is SGHDT and CDR2 is YYEEEE. CDR3 amino acids: CASSLVSQYGYTF. The CDR3 DNA reads TGTGCCAGCAGCTTGGTCTCGCAGTATGGCTACACCTTC.

The CDR3 bases are TGTGCCACCAGCAGAGATCAGCGGGGGGGTTGGGATACGCAGTATTTT. As protein: CATSRDQRGGWDTQYF. The J gene is TRBJ2-3, the V gene TRBV15; 10 bases are a match to TRBD2. This CDR3 region has 16 residues. V was pared by 0 bases and J by 6 bases, with 6 bases of the junction left unmatched. Germline-derived CDR1 and CDR2 are LNHNV and YYDKDF (reference sequence).

V is TRBV7-3 and J is TRBJ1-1, with 8 bases fitting TRBD1. V gave up 2 bases and J gave up 4 bases; unmatched junction bases: 3. This CDR3 has 14 amino acids. Looked up from germline, CDR1 is SGHTA and CDR2 is FQGTGA. For the CDR3, the DNA is TGTGCCAGCAGCTTATCGGGGACAGGCACTGAAGCTTTCTTT. Translated, it gives CASSLSGTGTEAFF.

This clone appeared a few times. The rearrangement joins TRBV7-9 to TRBJ2-2; D gene unclear. CDR3 length equals 13 residues. Germline V gene data show CDR1 as SEHNR and CDR2 as FQNEAQ (reference sequence). V lost 1 base to trimming and J lost 3 bases, with 3 bases between them. CDR3 in DNA: TGTGCCAGCAGCTTAGTAGACACCGGGGAGCTGTTTTTT. Its protein is CASSLVDTGELFF.

The chain carries TRBV6-5 and TRBJ1-6; D is undetermined. Trimming took 7 bases from V and 9 from J, leaving 16 bases between them. Germline CDR1 is MNHEY and CDR2 is SVGAGI. The CDR3 is 14 residues long. This chain's CDR3 is CASTQSGRGSPLHF. Written as DNA, the CDR3 is TGTGCCAGCACCCAGTCGGGCCGGGGTTCACCCCTCCACTTT.

V usage is TRBV4-3 and J usage is TRBJ1-5; 7 bases are a match to TRBD1. Unmatched junction bases numbered 5, after V lost 1 base and J lost 2 bases. The CDR3 covers 16 residues. Per the germline V gene, CDR1 is LGHNA and CDR2 is YSLEER. The DNA of the CDR3 is TGCGCCAGCAGCCAAGTCCTCGGGACAGGCAATCAGCCCCAGCATTTT. This gives the protein CASSQVLGTGNQPQHF.

The chain recombines TRBV6-1 with TRBJ1-1; 7 bases match TRBD1. The CDR3 is 15 amino acids. Germline V gene lookup returns CDR1 MNHNS and CDR2 SASEGT. The ends lost 8 bases at V and 0 bases at J; junction bases unmatched: 9. Here the CDR3 DNA reads TGTGCCAGCCCAGGGGGGCTTCATCTGAACACTGAAGCTTTCTTT. Translation gives CASPGGLHLNTEAFF.

This chain connects TRBV9 to TRBJ2-1, with a weak D call TRBD1 (7 bases). The CDR3 extends over 14 amino acids. Germline V gene lookup returns CDR1 SGDLS and CDR2 YYNGEE. V dropped 0 bases and J dropped 6 bases, with 10 bases sitting between them. The CDR3 region has the DNA TGTGCCAGCAGCGTAGCCCAGGGGGGCAATGAGCAGTTCTTC. Amino acids: CASSVAQGGNEQFF.

This clone was observed once. V gene TRBV7-9 combines with J gene TRBJ1-1; D might be TRBD1 (6 bases). Germline CDR1 is SEHNR and CDR2 is FQNEAQ (reference sequence). V lost 5 bases, J lost 3 bases, and 10 bases lay in between. There are 13 residues in the CDR3. The CDR3 nucleotides read TGTGCCAGCAGCCTATCAGGGGACACTGAAGCTTTCTTT. Its translation is CASSLSGDTEAFF.

This clone was counted once. The V and J genes are TRBV5-4 and TRBJ2-7; 8 bases match TRBD2. CDR1 and CDR2 (germline): SGHNT, YYREEE (reference sequence). V shed 4 bases, J shed 0 bases, and the junction held 6 bases outside the gene matches. The CDR3 loop spans 15 amino acids. CDR3 loop: CASSPGTRSSYEQYF. CDR3 sequence (DNA): TGTGCCAGCAGCCCCGGGACTAGGAGCTCCTACGAGCAGTACTTC.

V and J are TRBV5-4 and TRBJ2-1, with TRBD2 identical over 8 bases. Germline lookup yields CDR1 SGHNT and CDR2 YYREEE (reference sequence). The trim removed 4 bases at V and 12 bases at J, leaving 15 bases unmatched. The CDR3 length is 15 residues. Written as DNA, the CDR3 is TGTGCCAGCAGCGTTGAGGCCCTATTGAGCGGGGGGCAGTTCTTC. Translated, it gives CASSVEALLSGGQFF.

This sequence joins TRBV5-6 and TRBJ1-2; D unclear. Trimming cost V 6 bases and J 4 bases, with 10 bases left between them. This CDR3 comprises 12 residues. CDR1 is SGHDT, CDR2 YYEEEE, per germline. CDR3 nucleotides: TGTGCCAGCATGACGGGAGGCTATGGCTACACCTTC. Its protein product is CASMTGGYGYTF. Full variable domain (outside the CDR3, taken from reference TRBV5-6 and TRBJ1-2): DAGVTQSPTHLIKTRGQQVTLRCSPKSGHDTVSWYQQALGQGPQFIFQYYEEEERQRGNFPDRFSGHQFPNYSSELNVNALLLGDSALYLCASMTGGYGYTFGSGTRLTVV.

The chain has TRBV28 and TRBJ2-3, with 12 bases matching TRBD2. Per germline, CDR1 MDHEN and CDR2 SYDVKM. CDR3 length equals 16 residues. V trimming: 5 bases; J trimming: 7 bases; junction bases outside the gene matches: 10. This CDR3 is CASSAPGLAGYHTQYF. In nucleotides, the CDR3 is TGTGCCAGCAGTGCCCCAGGACTAGCGGGGTATCATACGCAGTATTTT.

Only a few counts were recorded for this clone. This chain joins TRBV5-6 and TRBJ1-2; 7 nucleotides agree with TRBD1. Looked up from germline, CDR1 is SGHDT and CDR2 is YYEEEE. J lost 5 bases, V lost 6 bases, and 4 bases had no gene match. The CDR3 extends over 12 amino acids. The DNA for the CDR3 is TGTGCCAGCACCTCAGGGGGGTATGGCTACACCTTC. As protein: CASTSGGYGYTF.

The genes are TRBV9 and TRBJ2-7; D is perhaps TRBD1 (6 bases). The CDR3 is 16 amino acids. Trimming took off 4 bases at V and 3 bases at J, with 20 bases between the two ends. Per germline, CDR1 SGDLS and CDR2 YYNGEE. CDR3 nucleotide sequence: TGTGCCAGCAGCCCGTTTGGGGACATTCAAGGCTACGAGCAGTACTTC. As protein: CASSPFGDIQGYEQYF.

J is TRBJ1-3 and V is TRBV7-3; weak D call: TRBD1 (6 bases). CDR1 and CDR2 from the germline V gene are SGHTA and FQGTGA. This CDR3 contains 15 residues. V was clipped by 4 bases and J by 2 bases, with 12 bases between them. CDR3 amino acids: CASSSSGAAGNTIYF. DNA of the CDR3: TGTGCCAGCAGCTCCTCAGGGGCTGCTGGAAACACCATATATTTT.

The CDR3 protein is CASSEGQGYNEQFF. The CDR3 nucleotides are TGCGCCAGCAGTGAGGGACAGGGATACAATGAGCAGTTCTTC. V and J are TRBV10-1 and TRBJ2-1; TRBD1 agrees at 8 bases. The CDR3 length is 14 residues. V lost 2 bases to trimming and J lost 4 bases; unmatched junction nucleotides: 1. Looked up from germline, CDR1 is WNHNN and CDR2 is SYGVQD (reference sequence).

V gene TRBV7-2 combines with J gene TRBJ2-3; 8 positions match TRBD2. CDR1 SGHTA and CDR2 FQGNSA come from the germline V gene. CDR3 length: 16 amino acids. The J segment lost 2 bases and the V segment lost 0 bases, leaving 4 bases of the junction unmatched. The CDR3 loop is CASSLAGAGATDTQYF. The DNA of the CDR3 is TGTGCCAGCAGCTTAGCTGGAGCGGGGGCCACAGATACGCAGTATTTT.

This clone was recorded only once. V is TRBV11-2 and J is TRBJ1-5; TRBD1 might be the D (5 bases). The V gene's germline CDR1 is SGHAT and CDR2 FQNNGV. The CDR3 is made up of 15 amino acids. V shed 5 bases and J shed 4 bases, with 15 bases lying between them. The CDR3 is CASSRGGNSNQPQHF. CDR3 sequence (DNA): TGTGCCAGCAGCCGTGGGGGGAACTCAAATCAGCCCCAGCATTTT.

J is TRBJ1-2 and V is TRBV2; D may be TRBD1 (5 bases). This CDR3 has 18 amino acids. Per the germline V gene, CDR1 is SNHLY and CDR2 is FYNNEI. Trimming removed 3 bases from V and 0 bases from J, with 20 bases in between. The CDR3 protein is CASSDSQSDRESNYGYTF. The CDR3 region has the DNA TGTGCCAGCAGTGACTCCCAATCAGACAGAGAGTCTAACTATGGCTACACCTTC.

This chain connects TRBV6-5 to TRBJ1-3; D is uncertain. The CDR3 totals 13 residues. The V end lost 10 bases, the J end lost 0 bases, and 10 bases lay between the germline ends. Germline loops: CDR1 MNHEY, CDR2 SVGAGI. The CDR3 is CATRPSSGNTIYF. Written as DNA, the CDR3 is TGTGCCACCCGTCCGAGCTCTGGAAACACCATATATTTT.

This chain connects TRBV5-4 to TRBJ2-5; a weak D match, TRBD1 (5 bases). Germline loops: CDR1 SGHNT, CDR2 YYREEE (reference sequence). The CDR3 is 19 residues long. V was clipped by 2 bases and J by 4 bases, with 27 bases between them. CDR3 region: CASSFSLSLLGSRGETQYF. CDR3 bases: TGTGCCAGCAGCTTCTCCCTCTCCCTCCTAGGTTCTAGGGGAGAGACCCAGTACTTC.

This rearrangement joins TRBV6-5 to TRBJ1-2, with a weak D call TRBD1 (6 bases). Germline CDR1 and CDR2: MNHEY and SVGAGI. The V and J ends lost 0 bases and 6 bases respectively, with 8 bases between them. The CDR3 runs to 13 residues. CDR3 in amino acids: CASSYSSGDGYTF. CDR3 DNA: TGTGCCAGCAGTTACTCGTCAGGGGATGGCTACACCTTC.

This clone was counted a few times. The chain recombines TRBV19 with TRBJ1-5; D remains unclear. Trimming took off 5 bases at V and 0 bases at J, with 8 bases between the two ends. The CDR3 is made up of 14 amino acids. Per germline, CDR1 LNHDA and CDR2 SQIVND (reference sequence). The CDR3, as DNA: TGTGCCAGTAGTCGGACTGCTAGCAATCAGCCCCAGCATTTT. It codes for CASSRTASNQPQHF. Based on the CDR3 plus reference TRBV19 and TRBJ1-5, the full variable domain is DGGITQSPKYLFRKEGQNVTLSCEQNLNHDAMYWYRQDPGQGLRLIYYSQIVNDFQKGDIAEGYSVSREKKESFPLTVTSAQKNPTAFYLCASSRTASNQPQHFGDGTRLSIL.

The chain is built from TRBV19 and TRBJ2-2; 8 bases align to TRBD1. The V and J ends lost 5 bases and 9 bases, in that order; junction bases with no gene match: 5. The CDR3 contains 13 residues. The germline V gene has CDR1 LNHDA and CDR2 SQIVND (reference sequence). The CDR3 nucleotides are TGTGCCAGTAGTGGGACAGGAAGCCGGGAGCTGTTTTTT. This sequence encodes CASSGTGSRELFF.